Listed below are T cell receptor beta chains from one sample, sequenced in a study of graft-versus-host responses after intestinal transplantation. Repertoires were generated with immunoSEQ multiplex PCR, while TCRdb's copy carries only in-frame clones and drops some. The sample contains under 50,000 clones, approximately 95% of which appear only once. This material consisted of PBMCs, taken around 720 days after intestinal transplantation. Source of these receptors: a human patient who received an intestinal transplant, so some T cells may come from the graft donor. CDR3s include the opening cysteine and the closing phenylalanine or tryptophan. D genes are given only for firm matches. Only some rows state a clone size, as once, few, many or a class for expanded clones.

D,size,V,J,DNA,CDR3
NA,few,TRBV7-9,TRBJ2-7,TGTGCCAGCAGCCCCACCGACAGCTACGAGCAGTACTTC,CASSPTDSYEQYF
TRBD1,few,TRBV11-2,TRBJ2-7,TGTGCCAGCAGCTTAAGCCAGGGGGCGAGTCACGAGCAGTACTTC,CASSLSQGASHEQYF
NA,NA,TRBV28,TRBJ2-7,TGTGCCAGCAGTGCCTACTACGAGCAGTACTTC,CASSAYYEQYF
NA,few,TRBV7-2,TRBJ1-1,TGTGCCAGCAGCTGGACGGTTGAAGCTTTCTTT,CASSWTVEAFF
NA,NA,TRBV6-5,TRBJ1-3,TGTGCCAGCAGTTACTCGAGTCCGACTGGAAACACCATATATTTT,CASSYSSPTGNTIYF
TRBD2,NA,TRBV19,TRBJ2-7,TGTGCCAGTAGTATAAGGGCTAGCGGGCTCTACGAGCAGTACTTC,CASSIRASGLYEQYF
NA,NA,TRBV7-9,TRBJ2-5,TGTGCCAGCAGCTTATCACAGGGACCCAAAGAGACCCAGTACTTC,CASSLSQGPKETQYF
NA,NA,TRBV7-2,TRBJ2-1,TGTGCCAGCAGCTTAGCGGGAGCTTCCTACAATGAGCAGTTCTTC,CASSLAGASYNEQFF
TRBD1,once,TRBV29-1,TRBJ1-1,TGCAGCGCTCGTCTGGGGGGGACAGGGGGAACTGAAGCTTTCTTT,CSARLGGTGGTEAFF
NA,NA,TRBV30,TRBJ1-1,TGTGCCTGGAGGACCAACACTGAAGCTTTCTTT,CAWRTNTEAFF
NA,NA,TRBV5-5,TRBJ1-1,TGTGCCAGCAGCTTGACTCCCCAGGGTGAAGCTTTCTTT,CASSLTPQGEAFF
NA,NA,TRBV12-5,TRBJ2-5,TGTGCTAGTGGTTTGGCCGGGCAAGAGACCCAGTACTTC,CASGLAGQETQYF
TRBD2,NA,TRBV5-1,TRBJ2-3,TGCGCCAGCAGCGGACTAGCGGGATACACAGATACGCAGTATTTT,CASSGLAGYTDTQYF
NA,NA,TRBV7-3,TRBJ2-1,TGTGCCAGCAGCTTGTTGCCGGGAGCTGGGGACAATGAGCAGTTCTTC,CASSLLPGAGDNEQFF
TRBD1,NA,TRBV6-6,TRBJ1-2,TGTGCCAGCAGTTACTGGGGACCAACAGGGGAGGGCTACACCTTC,CASSYWGPTGEGYTF
NA,NA,TRBV6-5,TRBJ1-3,TGTGCCAGCAGTTACACGCAGGCATGGGGAAACACCATATATTTT,CASSYTQAWGNTIYF
TRBD1,NA,TRBV18,TRBJ2-7,TGTGCCAGCTCACCATCAGAGGGACAGTTAGGTTTCGAGCAGTACTTC,CASSPSEGQLGFEQYF
NA,NA,TRBV5-1,TRBJ2-3,TGCGCCAGCAGCCCCGGACAGCGTTCCTGGGATACGCAGTATTTT,CASSPGQRSWDTQYF